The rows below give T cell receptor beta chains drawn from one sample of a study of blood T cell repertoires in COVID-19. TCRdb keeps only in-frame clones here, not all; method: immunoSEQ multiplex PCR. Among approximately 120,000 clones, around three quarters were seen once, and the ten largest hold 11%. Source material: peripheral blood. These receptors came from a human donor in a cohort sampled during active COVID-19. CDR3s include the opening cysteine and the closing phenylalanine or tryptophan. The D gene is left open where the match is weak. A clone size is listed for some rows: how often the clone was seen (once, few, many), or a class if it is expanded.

CAWGQGRGSYGYTF TGTGCCTGGGGACAGGGAAGGGGTAGTTATGGCTACACCTTC TRBJ1-2 TRBD1 TRBV30 14 -
CASSLAGTAYEQYF TGTGCCAGCTCACTCGCCGGGACAGCCTACGAGCAGTACTTC TRBJ2-7 TRBD1 TRBV18 14 few
CASSLREGSYNEQFF TGTGCCAGCAGTCTCAGGGAAGGCTCCTACAATGAGCAGTTCTTC TRBJ2-1 - TRBV6-2/TRBV6-3 15 -
CASSMGQFTDTQYF TGTGCCAGCAGCATGGGACAGTTCACAGATACGCAGTATTTT TRBJ2-3 TRBD1 TRBV5-4 14 -
CASSHRDRNTEAFF TGTGCCAGCAGCCACCGGGATCGGAACACTGAAGCTTTCTTT TRBJ1-1 - TRBV7-9 14 few
CASTPMEFENSGNTIYF TGTGCCAGCACCCCTATGGAGTTCGAGAACTCTGGAAACACCATATATTTT TRBJ1-3 - TRBV27 17 -
CASSAKGTSGSEQYF TGTGCCAGCAGCGCCAAAGGGACTAGCGGTTCAGAGCAGTACTTC TRBJ2-7 TRBD2 TRBV9 15 -
CASSFSDRGNTEAFF TGTGCCAGCAGCTTCTCGGACAGGGGGAACACTGAAGCTTTCTTT TRBJ1-1 TRBD1 TRBV5-5 15 -
CASSPLGSPGNEKLFF TGTGCCAGCAGTCCCCTGGGGAGCCCGGGTAATGAAAAACTGTTTTTT TRBJ1-4 - TRBV2 16 few
CASCQGAPRTEAFF TGTGCCAGCTGTCAGGGGGCTCCGCGCACTGAAGCTTTCTTT TRBJ1-1 TRBD1 TRBV2 14 -
CASAEVNTGELFF TGTGCCAGCGCCGAGGTTAACACCGGGGAGCTGTTTTTT TRBJ2-2 - TRBV18 13 -
CAITSRGAGANEQFF TGTGCCATCACCTCCCGGGGAGCGGGGGCCAATGAGCAGTTCTTC TRBJ2-1 TRBD2 TRBV10-3 15 -
CAIRGGVGTRAFF TGTGCCATCAGAGGAGGGGTGGGGACCCGAGCTTTCTTT TRBJ1-1 - TRBV10-3 13 -
CASSLAAGGLTDTQYF TGTGCCAGCAGCTTAGCAGCGGGGGGGCTGACAGATACGCAGTATTTT TRBJ2-3 TRBD2 TRBV7-9 16 -
CAWSVSLPGTIYF TGTGCCTGGAGTGTAAGCCTCCCCGGGACCATATATTTT TRBJ1-3 - TRBV30 13 -
CAWSLRLDGYEQYF TGTGCCTGGAGTCTGCGACTCGACGGCTACGAGCAGTACTTC TRBJ2-7 - TRBV30 14 once
CASSLYTGSEAFF TGTGCCAGCAGTTTATACACAGGGTCTGAAGCTTTCTTT TRBJ1-1 - TRBV27 13 once
CASSSRGFGTEAFF TGTGCCAGCTCGTCCAGGGGGTTCGGCACTGAAGCTTTCTTT TRBJ1-1 TRBD1 TRBV5-5 14 -
CASSHAQGQAWYNEQFF TGTGCCAGCAGTCACGCCCAGGGACAGGCCTGGTACAATGAGCAGTTCTTC TRBJ2-1 TRBD1 TRBV27 17 once
CASAGGATNYGYTF TGTGCCAGCGCCGGGGGGGCCACTAACTATGGCTACACCTTC TRBJ1-2 - TRBV6-6 14 -
CASSLSSPGYEQYF TGTGCCAGCAGTTTATCATCACCGGGCTACGAGCAGTACTTC TRBJ2-7 - TRBV28 14 -
CASSQANYRGPNTEAFF TGTGCCAGCAGCCAAGCCAACTACAGGGGGCCGAACACTGAAGCTTTCTTT TRBJ1-1 TRBD1 TRBV3-1/TRBV3-2 17 -
CASSSQLADSSYNEQFF TGTGCCAGCAGCTCGCAATTAGCGGATAGCTCCTACAATGAGCAGTTCTTC TRBJ2-1 - TRBV7-9 17 -
CAWAPGGTEAFF TGTGCCTGGGCTCCTGGGGGGACTGAAGCTTTCTTT TRBJ1-1 - TRBV30 12 -
CASRAPESPLHF TGTGCCAGCAGGGCTCCTGAATCACCCCTCCACTTT TRBJ1-6 - TRBV6-5 12 -
CASTPGQGNYGYTF TGCGCCAGCACCCCGGGACAGGGGAACTATGGCTACACCTTC TRBJ1-2 TRBD1 TRBV10-2 14 -
CASRATGVNQPQHF TGTGCCAGCAGAGCGACAGGGGTCAATCAGCCCCAGCATTTT TRBJ1-5 TRBD1 TRBV6-5 14 -
CASSFSTSGGDNEQFF TGCGCCAGCAGCTTTTCGACTAGCGGGGGAGACAATGAGCAGTTCTTC TRBJ2-1 TRBD2 TRBV5-1 16 -
CASSEGLAGGGDTQYF TGCGCCAGCAGCGAGGGACTAGCGGGGGGAGGGGATACGCAGTATTTT TRBJ2-3 TRBD2 TRBV5-1 16 -
CASSLGPDTEAFF TGTGCCAGCAGCCTGGGCCCGGACACTGAAGCTTTCTTT TRBJ1-1 - TRBV5-4 13 -
CASRTGPYGYTF TGTGCCAGCAGGACAGGGCCCTATGGCTACACCTTC TRBJ1-2 TRBD1 TRBV6-5 12 -
CASRPGTSVRTDTQYF TGTGCCAGCAGGCCCGGGACTAGCGTCCGCACAGATACGCAGTATTTT TRBJ2-3 TRBD2 TRBV2 16 -
CASSPPRAEAFF TGTGCCAGCTCACCACCGAGGGCGGAAGCTTTCTTT TRBJ1-1 - TRBV18 12 -
CASSSRGGVSEQYF TGTGCCAGCAGCTCCCGGGGGGGCGTCTCCGAGCAGTACTTC TRBJ2-7 TRBD2 TRBV7-9 14 -
CASSPPGQGSYGYTF TGTGCCAGCAGCCCGCCGGGACAGGGGTCGTATGGCTACACCTTC TRBJ1-2 TRBD1 TRBV7-9 15 -
CSAGQGSMNTEAFF TGCAGCGCTGGCCAGGGTTCAATGAACACTGAAGCTTTCTTT TRBJ1-1 - TRBV29-1 14 -
CASSSLAGSYGYTF TGTGCCAGCAGCTCCCTGGCAGGGTCCTATGGCTACACCTTC TRBJ1-2 - TRBV5-6 14 -
CAKIGDPYYEQYF TGCGCCAAGATCGGAGACCCCTACTACGAGCAGTACTTC TRBJ2-7 - TRBV10-1 13 -
CAWSASAYEQYF TGTGCCTGGAGTGCGAGCGCCTACGAGCAGTACTTC TRBJ2-7 - TRBV30 12 -
CASSQKDRLYF TGTGCCAGCAGCCAAAAAGACAGGCTGTACTTC TRBJ2-7 - TRBV3-1/TRBV3-2 11 -
CASSFEMNTGELFF TGTGCCAGCAGTTTTGAGATGAACACCGGGGAGCTGTTTTTT TRBJ2-2 - TRBV2 14 -